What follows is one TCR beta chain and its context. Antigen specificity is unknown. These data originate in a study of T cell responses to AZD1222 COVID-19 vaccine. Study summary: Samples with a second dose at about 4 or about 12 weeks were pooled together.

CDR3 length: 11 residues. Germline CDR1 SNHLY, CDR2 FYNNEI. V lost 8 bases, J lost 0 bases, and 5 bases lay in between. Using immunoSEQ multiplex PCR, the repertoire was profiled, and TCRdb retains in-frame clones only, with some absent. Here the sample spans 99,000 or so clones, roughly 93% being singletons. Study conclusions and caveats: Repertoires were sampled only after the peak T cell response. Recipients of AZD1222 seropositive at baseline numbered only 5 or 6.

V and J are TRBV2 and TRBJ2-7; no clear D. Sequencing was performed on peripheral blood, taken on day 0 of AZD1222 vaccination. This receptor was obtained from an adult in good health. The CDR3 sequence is CASGSSYEQYF. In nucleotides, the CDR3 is TGTGCCAGCGGCAGCTCCTACGAGCAGTACTTC.